Shown below are 14 T cell receptor beta chains from a single sample sequenced in a study of cytomegalovirus exposure and HLA in healthy donors. A multiplex PCR was run with 60 Vbeta primers and 13 Jbeta primers. Clones were read by immunoSEQ multiplex PCR, and TCRdb kept only the in-frame ones, dropping some. The repertoire consists of approximately 190,000 clones, with about an eighth occurring once and the leading ten covering about 8%. The sample taken for sequencing was PBMCs. The receptor source for this set is a middle-aged man in good health and CMV-seropositive.

This clone was detected only a few times. V is TRBV30 and J is TRBJ1-5; D not certain. V lost 3 bases and J lost 3, with 15 bases in between. Germline V gene data show CDR1 as GTSNPN and CDR2 as SVGIG (reference sequence). There are 15 residues in the CDR3. The CDR3 here is CAWSFGPSDNQPQHF. The CDR3 coding sequence is TGTGCCTGGAGCTTTGGGCCTTCGGACAATCAGCCCCAGCATTTT.

This clone occurred a few times. This rearrangement joins TRBV4-3 to TRBJ2-5; D is perhaps TRBD1 (6 bases). The V gene's germline CDR1 is LGHNA and CDR2 YSLEER. This CDR3 contains 16 residues. The V gene lost 4 bases and the J gene lost 1 base, with 16 bases spanning the gap. CDR3 in DNA: TGCGCCAGCAGCCGGACCATTACAGGGTTCCAAGAGACCCAGTACTTC. This translates into CASSRTITGFQETQYF.

CDR3 in DNA: TGCGCCAGCAGCTTGGGGACAGGGGGACCAAACTATGGCTACACCTTC. Translated, it gives CASSLGTGGPNYGYTF. The chain links TRBV5-1 to TRBJ1-2; 10 bases align to TRBD1. J lost 2 bases, V lost 0 bases, and 4 bases had no gene match. The CDR3 consists of 16 residues. Germline V CDR1 and CDR2: SGHRS, YFSETQ.

This clone was counted once. The chain combines TRBV15 with TRBJ2-1, with a possible D match to TRBD2 (6 bases). Germline V CDR1 and CDR2: LNHNV, YYDKDF (reference sequence). V was cut by 1 base and J by 7 bases, with 14 bases left in between. The CDR3 contains 15 residues. DNA of the CDR3: TGTGCCACCAGCAGAGCCGGGGGATCTGGGAATGAGCAGTTCTTC. Translating gives CATSRAGGSGNEQFF.

This clone showed up just a few times. CDR3 loop: CASSWLVTGSGYTF. Written as DNA, the CDR3 is TGTGCCAGCAGCTGGCTCGTGACAGGGAGTGGCTACACCTTC. The V call is TRBV7-9, the J call TRBJ1-2; TRBD1 aligns across 7 bases. V lost 4 bases, J lost 7 bases, and 9 bases stayed unmatched. There are 14 residues in the CDR3. Germline-derived CDR1 and CDR2 are SEHNR and FQNEAQ (reference sequence).

This clone turned up a few times. The chain recombines TRBV18 with TRBJ1-1; TRBD1 matches at 9 bases. The junction had 7 bases not matched to a gene; V was cut back by 4 bases and J by 4 bases. CDR1 and CDR2 (germline): KGHSH, LQKENI. The CDR3 covers 15 residues. The DNA for the CDR3 is TGTGCCAGCTCACGTCGACAGGGGGAGGGCACTGAAGCTTTCTTT. As protein: CASSRRQGEGTEAFF.

This sequence joins TRBV11-2 and TRBJ1-2; possible D gene TRBD1, 6 bases. The germline gives CDR1 SGHAT, CDR2 FQNNGV. With 8 bases removed from V and 3 bases from J, the gap between germline ends came to 10 bases. This CDR3 is built from 12 residues. This CDR3 is CASSGHDYGYTF. DNA for the CDR3: TGTGCCAGCTCGGGACACGACTATGGCTACACCTTC.

V gene TRBV28 combines with J gene TRBJ1-2, with 7 bases that match TRBD1. Germline V gene data show CDR1 as MDHEN and CDR2 as SYDVKM. The CDR3 is 13 residues long. Germline trimming cut 4 bases from V and 2 bases from J; bases unmatched to any gene: 1. The CDR3 protein is CASSWGQNYGYTF. DNA for the CDR3: TGTGCCAGCAGTTGGGGACAGAACTATGGCTACACCTTC.

The gene calls are TRBV6-1 and TRBJ2-3, with 11 positions matching TRBD1. V lost 4 bases to trimming and J lost 4 bases; unmatched junction nucleotides: 7. Germline values: CDR1 MNHNS, CDR2 SASEGT. The CDR3 runs to 16 residues. The CDR3 region has the DNA TGTGCCAGCAGTGGACGGACAGGGGGCGTTGCAGATACGCAGTATTTT. Its translation: CASSGRTGGVADTQYF.

This clone was recorded a few times. The V call is TRBV13, the J call TRBJ1-1; possible D gene TRBD1, 5 bases. The CDR3 runs to 17 residues. Trimming stripped 1 base from V and 0 bases from J, with 15 bases between. In germline, CDR1 is PRHDT, CDR2 FYEKMQ (reference sequence). CDR3 DNA: TGTGCCAGCAGCTTAGACAGGTTGATGACCATGAACACTGAAGCTTTCTTT. Translating gives CASSLDRLMTMNTEAFF.

This clone was counted only a few times. The chain uses TRBV2 and TRBJ1-5; D uncertain. The germline V and J ends were trimmed by 4 bases and 4 bases, with 11 bases remaining between them. This CDR3 has 14 amino acids. Germline lookup yields CDR1 SNHLY and CDR2 FYNNEI. The DNA of the CDR3 is TGTGCCAGCAGTGTGACGTCAGGAAATCAGCCCCAGCATTTT. Protein: CASSVTSGNQPQHF.

The gene calls are TRBV7-9 and TRBJ1-4, with 11 nucleotides matching TRBD1. The CDR3 has 14 amino acids. Germline V lookup: CDR1 SEHNR, CDR2 FQNEAQ (reference sequence). V trimming: 5 bases; J trimming: 8 bases; junction bases outside the gene matches: 4. The CDR3 DNA reads as TGTGCCAGCAGCCGGACAGGGGGCGCCGAAAAACTGTTTTTT. Translation: CASSRTGGAEKLFF.

The genes are TRBV10-1 and TRBJ2-1; D perhaps matches TRBD1 (5 bases). V was pared by 0 bases and J by 7 bases, with 7 bases between. The CDR3 is 13 amino acids. Germline values: CDR1 WNHNN, CDR2 SYGVQD (reference sequence). CDR3 sequence (DNA): TGCGCCAGCAGTGAGTCGTCAGGGAATGAGCAGTTCTTC. Its protein is CASSESSGNEQFF.

V and J are TRBV5-6 and TRBJ1-1; D may be TRBD1 (5 bases). Germline V gives CDR1 SGHDT, CDR2 YYEEEE. This CDR3 region has 15 residues. Trimming removed 3 bases from V and 0 bases from J, with 12 bases in between. DNA for the CDR3: TGTGCCAGCAGCTCCCGGGCAGGGATGAACACTGAAGCTTTCTTT. It codes for CASSSRAGMNTEAFF.